This TCR beta chain came from a study of CXCR3-negative and CXCR3-positive naive CD8 T cells. Whole-study findings and limits: Higher TRB CDR3 hydrophobicity marked CXCR3-positive naive cells relative to CXCR3-negative naive cells. Surface CD5 was comparable between naive subsets; TCR strength was inferred from TRB CDR3 properties.

The libraries of TRB cDNA were prepared using 5' RACE with UMI labels. One entry per CDR3 protein, without DNA, is what TCRdb gives after re-calling the 5' RACE reads. This sample's table has about 6,000 distinct CDR3 sequences. CDR1 is SQVTM and CDR2 is ANQGSEA in the germline V gene. This CDR3 is 15 amino acids long. This clonotype is medium-sized (0.01 to 0.1%) by frequency. The antigen is undetermined. The material sequenced was naive CXCR3+ CD8+ T cells from blood. Subset described: CD45RO-CCR7+CD27+CD95- naive CD8+ T cells expressing CXCR3 (TNR3+). The receptor was isolated from a human donor in good health. Some clones in this sample may be carry-over from other donors' samples. This chain joins TRBV29-1 and TRBJ2-5; the TRBD2 assignment by TCRdb is unverifiable without DNA. The CDR3 is CSVEAGGPEGLTQYF. The variable domain in full, with the rest retrieved from reference TRBV29-1 and TRBJ2-5, is SAVISQKPSRDICQRGTSLTIQCQVDSQVTMMFWYRQQPGQSLTLIATANQGSEATYESGFVIDKFPISRPNLTFSTLTVSNMSPEDSSIYLCSVEAGGPEGLTQYFGPGTRLLVL.